A single sample gave rise to the 29 T cell receptor beta chains below, sequenced in a study of PD-1 blockade in classical Hodgkin lymphoma. Time point defined: newly diagnosed, previously untreated cHL patient sample. Sequencing used immunoSEQ multiplex PCR; TCRdb keeps in-frame clones, though not all of them. The sample shows tens of thousands of clones, about 94% of them seen only once. Material for sequencing was peripheral blood mononuclear cells (PBMCs). These receptors originate from a human donor with classical Hodgkin lymphoma.

The rearrangement joins TRBV7-2 to TRBJ2-3; 11 nucleotides align to TRBD2. This CDR3 contains 18 residues. The germline gives CDR1 SGHTA, CDR2 FQGNSA. The V and J ends lost 5 bases and 9 bases, in that order; junction bases with no gene match: 19. Written as DNA, the CDR3 is TGTGCCAGCAGCCCCGGTGGGGGGGTAGCGGGAGGGCCCGAGACGCAGTATTTT. Encoded protein: CASSPGGGVAGGPETQYF.

The chain is built from TRBV6-5 and TRBJ1-2; D not resolved. In germline, CDR1 is MNHEY, CDR2 SVGAGI. CDR3 length: 12 amino acids. Trimming took 5 bases from V and 4 from J, leaving 8 bases between them. The CDR3 coding sequence is TGTGCCAGCAGTCCGACCAGCTATGGCTACACCTTC. Translated, it gives CASSPTSYGYTF.

The genes are TRBV5-5 and TRBJ1-4, with D perhaps matching TRBD1 (6 bases). The CDR3 extends over 15 amino acids. The germline gives CDR1 SGHKS, CDR2 YYEKEE (reference sequence). Trimming shortened V by 4 bases and J by 8 bases, and 18 bases separated the two germline ends. The DNA of the CDR3 is TGTGCCAGCAGCCCACACAGGGCGGTTAAAGAAAAACTGTTTTTT. Protein sequence: CASSPHRAVKEKLFF.

This clone has just a few counts. V and J are TRBV7-6 and TRBJ1-5, with 7 bases matching TRBD1. The CDR3 consists of 13 residues. Germline V gives CDR1 SGHVS, CDR2 FNYEAQ. V was pared by 5 bases and J by 5 bases, with 3 bases of the junction left unmatched. This CDR3 is CASSPDRDQPQHF. CDR3 DNA sequence: TGTGCCAGCAGCCCCGACAGGGATCAGCCCCAGCATTTT.

This chain connects TRBV15 to TRBJ2-2; the D call may be TRBD1 or TRBD2 (6 bases each). Trimming pared 4 bases from V and 10 bases from J, leaving 22 bases between. Germline lookup yields CDR1 LNHNV and CDR2 YYDKDF (reference sequence). The CDR3 loop spans 16 amino acids. In DNA form, the CDR3 reads TGTGCCACCAGCATACCCCAAAGGGGGGCGCCGGAGGAGCTGTTTTTT. It translates to CATSIPQRGAPEELFF.

The V and J genes are TRBV10-3 and TRBJ1-4, with D unclear. Trimming cost V 11 bases and J 6 bases, with 16 bases left between them. There are 13 residues in the CDR3. Germline V gene sequence: CDR1 ENHRY, CDR2 SYGVKD. In DNA form, the CDR3 reads TGTGCCTCCACAGACGTGGTGGATGAAAAACTGTTTTTT. This codes for CASTDVVDEKLFF.

The V gene is TRBV7-2, the J gene TRBJ1-5; possibly TRBD1 for D (6 bases). Germline CDR1 reads SGHTA; CDR2 reads FQGNSA. Trimming removed 5 bases at V and 4 bases at J, with 12 bases between. The CDR3 is made up of 14 amino acids. This CDR3 reads CASSMGTKNQPQHF. The CDR3 DNA is TGTGCCAGCAGCATGGGGACAAAGAATCAGCCCCAGCATTTT.

The table lists this clone with a count of one. This chain uses TRBV4-3 with TRBJ1-3, with D perhaps matching TRBD1 (5 bases). Germline CDR1 is LGHNA and CDR2 is YSLEER. This CDR3 is 16 amino acids long. The germline V and J ends were trimmed by 0 bases and 2 bases, with 11 bases remaining between them. This CDR3 is CASSQDLTGPGNTIYF. CDR3 DNA sequence: TGCGCCAGCAGCCAAGATCTTACGGGGCCTGGAAACACCATATATTTT.

This rearrangement joins TRBV7-2 to TRBJ1-3, with no clear D. CDR1 SGHTA and CDR2 FQGNSA come from the germline V gene. The ends were cut back, 3 bases at V and 0 bases at J, with 12 bases in the middle. The CDR3 length is 16 residues. The CDR3: CASSFPPASSGNTIYF. The CDR3, as DNA: TGTGCCAGCAGCTTCCCTCCGGCAAGCTCTGGAAACACCATATATTTT.

The V gene is TRBV11-2, the J gene TRBJ2-7; TRBD2 agrees at 8 bases. The length of the CDR3 is 14 residues. Losses at the gene ends were 6 bases for V and 2 bases for J; bases not matched to a gene: 6. The germline CDR1 and CDR2 sequences are SGHAT and FQNNGV. The CDR3 region has the DNA TGTGCCAGCAGTCCGGGACTAGAGGCCTACGAGCAGTACTTC. Protein product: CASSPGLEAYEQYF.

The rearrangement links TRBV6-5 to TRBJ1-3; D gene unclear. V lost 0 bases to trimming and J lost 0 bases, with 3 bases between them. The CDR3 has 14 amino acids. Germline assignment: CDR1 MNHEY and CDR2 SVGAGI. The CDR3 nucleotides read TGTGCCAGCAGTTACTCGAACTCTGGAAACACCATATATTTT. It encodes CASSYSNSGNTIYF.

The rearrangement uses TRBV30 and TRBJ2-5; D gene uncertain. The CDR3 consists of 13 residues. Trimming cost V 4 bases and J 5 bases, with 14 bases left between them. The germline CDR1 and CDR2 sequences are GTSNPN and SVGIG (reference sequence). The CDR3, as DNA: TGTGCCTGGACTATCCGTATCAGGGAGACCCAGTACTTC. It codes for CAWTIRIRETQYF.

The chain carries TRBV4-3 and TRBJ2-3; D call uncertain. Trimming stripped 0 bases from V and 4 bases from J, with 20 bases between. This CDR3 is 18 amino acids long. Looked up from germline, CDR1 is LGHNA and CDR2 is YSLEER. This CDR3 reads CASSQDTQGWGGPDTQYF. The CDR3 bases are TGCGCCAGCAGCCAAGATACTCAAGGGTGGGGTGGTCCAGATACGCAGTATTTT.

V and J are TRBV5-5 and TRBJ1-2; D ambiguous. CDR3 length: 14 amino acids. The germline gives CDR1 SGHKS, CDR2 YYEKEE (reference sequence). V lost 4 bases and J lost 5, with 15 bases in between. The CDR3 sequence is CASSPTGIGYGYTF. The CDR3 DNA reads as TGTGCCAGCAGCCCTACGGGGATTGGATATGGCTACACCTTC.

V gene TRBV9 combines with J gene TRBJ1-3; D unresolved. CDR3 size: 14 residues. Germline lookup yields CDR1 SGDLS and CDR2 YYNGEE. V was clipped by 3 bases and J by 0 bases, with 7 bases between them. CDR3 loop: CASSGIISGNTIYF. Written as DNA, the CDR3 is TGTGCCAGCAGCGGAATCATCTCTGGAAACACCATATATTTT.

The chain has TRBV13 and TRBJ2-3; D is ambiguous. CDR1 is PRHDT and CDR2 is FYEKMQ in the germline V gene (reference sequence). V was pared by 6 bases and J by 3 bases, with 13 bases between. The length of the CDR3 is 14 residues. The CDR3 nucleotides are TGTGCCAGCAGTTACACCGGACGGACAGATACGCAGTATTTT. Translation: CASSYTGRTDTQYF.

This rearrangement joins TRBV6-1 to TRBJ1-6; TRBD1 aligns across 7 bases. CDR1 MNHNS and CDR2 SASEGT come from the germline V gene. V dropped 4 bases and J dropped 8; count of bases not matched to a gene: 11. The CDR3 has 16 amino acids. CDR3 nucleotide sequence: TGTGCCAGCAGTGGCAGACAGGGATTTTTTGATTCACCCCTCCACTTT. The encoded protein is CASSGRQGFFDSPLHF.

The J gene is TRBJ2-2, the V gene TRBV6-5; the match to TRBD1 covers 7 bases. The CDR3 extends over 16 amino acids. Germline lookup yields CDR1 MNHEY and CDR2 SVGAGI. V shed 0 bases and J 6 bases; nucleotides not matched to a gene: 7. As DNA, the CDR3 is TGTGCCAGCAGTTACTCATCGACAGGGAAAGCCGGGGAGCTGTTTTTT. It translates to CASSYSSTGKAGELFF.

V gene TRBV2 combines with J gene TRBJ1-4; D gene unclear. The V gene lost 4 bases and the J gene lost 2 bases, with 8 bases spanning the gap. Germline lookup yields CDR1 SNHLY and CDR2 FYNNEI. The CDR3 runs 14 residues. CDR3 amino acids: CASSARRTNEKLFF. The CDR3 DNA sequence: TGTGCCAGCAGTGCCCGGAGGACTAATGAAAAACTGTTTTTT.

Concerning this clone: The sample has other DNA sequences that encode this CDR3 too. The rearrangement links TRBV6-5 to TRBJ2-5; D may be TRBD2 (6 bases). Looked up from germline, CDR1 is MNHEY and CDR2 is SVGAGI. Trimming removed 2 bases at V and 9 bases at J, with 13 bases between. This CDR3 is built from 13 residues. The CDR3 spells CASSYGAGNPQYF. CDR3 coding DNA: TGTGCCAGCAGTTACGGCGCGGGGAACCCCCAGTACTTC.

The chain links TRBV7-9 to TRBJ2-5; D gene uncertain. CDR1 is SEHNR and CDR2 is FQNEAQ in the germline V gene (reference sequence). Trimming removed 1 base at V and 3 bases at J, with 6 bases between. The CDR3 covers 13 residues. CDR3 DNA sequence: TGTGCCAGCAGCTTAGGACTGGAAGAGACCCAGTACTTC. Its translation is CASSLGLEETQYF.

The chain employs TRBV5-3 and TRBJ2-1; the match to TRBD2 covers 14 bases. TRBV5-3 belongs to the ORF category, with a function that is uncertain. This CDR3 comprises 17 residues. The trim removed 0 bases at V and 8 bases at J, leaving 7 bases unmatched. For the CDR3, the DNA is TGTGCCAGAAGCTTGGTCGGGACTAGCGGGAGTTTCGATGAGCAGTTCTTC. Residues: CARSLVGTSGSFDEQFF.

The chain couples TRBV29-1 to TRBJ1-2; a weak D match, TRBD1 (5 bases). V lost 6 bases, J lost 4 bases, and 12 bases lay in between. The CDR3 is 12 residues long. Germline assignment: CDR1 SQVTM and CDR2 ANQGSEA. The DNA of the CDR3 is TGCAGCGTCGCGTCGGGGCCCTATGGCTACACCTTC. It yields the protein CSVASGPYGYTF.

The chain uses TRBV5-1 and TRBJ2-1, with TRBD2 matching 12 bases. CDR1 and CDR2 from the germline V gene are SGHRS and YFSETQ. Trimming removed 4 bases from V and 7 bases from J; junction bases left unmatched: 6. The CDR3 consists of 15 residues. The CDR3 region has the DNA TGCGCCAGCAGCACCACTAGCGGGGGGATAAATGAGCAGTTCTTC. It codes for CASSTTSGGINEQFF.

This sequence joins TRBV28 and TRBJ1-1; D perhaps matches TRBD1 (6 bases). The CDR3 is 19 amino acids. CDR1 is MDHEN and CDR2 is SYDVKM in the germline V gene. V was pared by 6 bases and J by 0 bases, with 26 bases between. For the CDR3, the DNA is TGTGCCAGCAGCTCGTCTGGCCCAACAGGGACTACTATGAACACTGAAGCTTTCTTT. It codes for CASSSSGPTGTTMNTEAFF.

This chain links TRBV11-3 with TRBJ2-7, with TRBD1 matching 7 bases. The length of the CDR3 is 15 residues. CDR1 is SGHNT, CDR2 YENEEA, per germline. Trimming removed 5 bases from V and 2 bases from J; junction bases left unmatched: 9. The DNA for the CDR3 is TGTGCCAGCAGCACAGAGACAGGGACAACCTACGAGCAGTACTTC. It translates to CASSTETGTTYEQYF. The variable domain in full, with the rest retrieved from reference TRBV11-3 and TRBJ2-7, is EAGVVQSPRYKIIEKKQPVAFWCNPISGHNTLYWYLQNLGQGPELLIRYENEEAVDDSQLPKDRFSAERLKGVDSTLKIQPAELGDSAVYLCASSTETGTTYEQYFGPGTRLTVT.

The chain uses TRBV6-5 and TRBJ1-1; D is perhaps TRBD1 (5 bases). The CDR3 covers 11 residues. In germline, CDR1 is MNHEY, CDR2 SVGAGI. Trimming took 11 bases from V and 3 from J, leaving 10 bases between them. The CDR3, as DNA: TGTGCCTCGGGGCACGACACTGAAGCTTTCTTT. Amino acid sequence: CASGHDTEAFF.

The chain is built from TRBV27 and TRBJ2-3; either TRBD1 or TRBD2 may fit D (5 bases each). The length of the CDR3 is 18 residues. V was cut by 0 bases and J by 0 bases, with 16 bases left in between. Germline V lookup: CDR1 MNHEY, CDR2 SMNVEV (reference sequence). CDR3 region: CASSLSIWGSSSTDTQYF. The CDR3 nucleotides are TGTGCCAGCAGTTTATCGATCTGGGGGAGTTCTAGCACAGATACGCAGTATTTT.

This clone has just one count. The V call is TRBV7-9, the J call TRBJ1-2; D unresolved. The germline V gene encodes CDR1 SEHNR and CDR2 FQNEAQ (reference sequence). With 5 bases removed from V and 7 bases from J, the gap between germline ends came to 17 bases. The CDR3 length is 14 residues. The CDR3 sequence: CASSGGSWIGGYTF. The CDR3 bases are TGTGCCAGCAGCGGTGGATCGTGGATCGGTGGCTACACCTTC. The whole variable domain, remainder taken from reference TRBV7-9 and TRBJ1-2, is DTGVSQNPRHKITKRGQNVTFRCDPISEHNRLYWYRQTLGQGPEFLTYFQNEAQLEKSRLLSDRFSAERPKGSFSTLEIQRTEQGDSAMYLCASSGGSWIGGYTFGSGTRLTVV.